Given below is one T cell receptor beta chain in context. Its antigen is unidentified. The CDR3 has 16 residues. V was shortened by 0 bases and J by 3 bases, with 16 bases between the two germline ends. The V gene's germline CDR1 is SGHNT and CDR2 YYREEE (reference sequence). The donors comprised healthy bone marrow donors. This entry is derived from a study of cytomegalovirus exposure and HLA in healthy donors. Whole-study findings and limits: Later work showed greater clonal expansion in HLA-associated TCR beta chains than in equally common others. In a later analysis, TCR beta V- and J-gene trimming was associated with a missense DCLRE1C variant.

PCR amplification relied on 60 Vbeta primers (plus 13 Jbeta primers). Original methodology: Counted up in a later analysis, unique TCR beta chains came to about 80 million, with around 9.9 million shared. The repertoire was sequenced with immunoSEQ multiplex PCR; TCRdb's copy has only in-frame clones and lacks some. That table supplies the V and J calls and clone size; D and trimming were determined from the DNA. The sample holds around 190,000 clones; 65% to 80% are singletons and the top ten take 3.5% to 5%. This chain uses TRBV5-4 with TRBJ2-7; TRBD1 is a possible D gene (5 bases). Material for sequencing was PBMCs. The source is a woman aged 25 to 39 in good health and CMV-seropositive. Here the CDR3 DNA reads TGTGCCAGCAGCTTGGGGTGGTCAGGGATCAGCTACGAGCAGTACTTC. Encoded protein: CASSLGWSGISYEQYF.